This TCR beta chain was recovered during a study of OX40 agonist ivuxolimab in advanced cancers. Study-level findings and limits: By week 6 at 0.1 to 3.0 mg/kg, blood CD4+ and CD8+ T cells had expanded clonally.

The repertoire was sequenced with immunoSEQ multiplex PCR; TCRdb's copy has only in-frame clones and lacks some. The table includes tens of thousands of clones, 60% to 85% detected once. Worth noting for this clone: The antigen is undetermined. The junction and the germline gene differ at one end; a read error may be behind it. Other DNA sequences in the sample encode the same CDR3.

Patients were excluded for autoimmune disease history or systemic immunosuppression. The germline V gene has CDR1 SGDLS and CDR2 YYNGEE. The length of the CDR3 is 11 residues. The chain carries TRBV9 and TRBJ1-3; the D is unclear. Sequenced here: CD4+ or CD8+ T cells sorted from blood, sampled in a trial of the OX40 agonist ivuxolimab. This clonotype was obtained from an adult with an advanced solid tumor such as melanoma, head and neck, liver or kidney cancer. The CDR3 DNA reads TGCGCCAGCAGCAACCCTAAGGCCATATATTTT. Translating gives CASSNPKAIYF.